This TCR delta chain originates from a study of gamma delta lymphoproliferative disorders and STAT genes. At the level of the study: The LymphoTrack Dx TCRG Assay amplified gamma chains from at least 50 ng of genomic DNA. Study findings and constraints: Delta repertoires did not separate groups, but patient gamma repertoires clustered apart. Most major patient clonotypes were shared with at least one healthy donor. Public or private status of leukemic clones needs confirmation.

Remarks on this clone: Its specificity is not known. TCRdb's protein, taken from a much larger clone, differs from this DNA's translation at residues 9 and 13, likely owing to a read error; the protein displayed comes from the DNA.

CDR1 is TSWWSYY, CDR2 QGS, per germline. The CDR3 runs 19 residues. Trimming shortened V by 2 bases and J by 0 bases, and 22 bases separated the two germline ends. The receptor sequences were amplified from genomic DNA of peripheral blood mononuclear cells. TCRdb re-called the multiplex PCR reads using CATT. The sample holds about 1,500 delta-chain clones, under 3.5% seen once. This TCR was sampled from a human donor with gamma-delta T-cell large granular lymphocyte leukemia. Source material: blood. The chain joins TRDV1 to TRDJ1; possible D gene TRDD2, 5 bases. The CDR3 protein is CALGEAAPHQPSNTDKLIF. The CDR3 DNA follows: TGTGCTCTTGGGGAAGCCGCTCCCCACCAGCCTTCGAACACCGATAAACTCATCTTT.